This T cell receptor beta chain was sequenced during a study of blood T cells in healthy people across ages (dated by TCRdb to the mid-2010s). Background for the entire study: In model experiments, roughly one uniquely barcoded TCR beta cDNA molecule per two T cells was captured by template switching. Four age groups were formed from the donors: young (average 16 years), middle-aged (approximately 40), aged (62) and long-lived (82). Using the same blood draw, the study looked at two additional independent replicas of 1 million unique cDNA reads for two donors, one aged 18 to 29 and the other aged 80 or older. The study measured age-related changes in TCR beta repertoire diversity using deep sequencing normalized with unique cDNA molecular identifiers. The paper's findings and limits, for the study overall: Conclusive comparison of naive and antigen-experienced compartments was prevented by the profiling of bulk unsorted PBMCs. Observed TCR beta diversity correlated strongly with the percentage of naive T cells measured by flow cytometry. Observed TCR beta diversity per million T cells fell roughly linearly with age, and a significant reduction was already apparent by age around 39. Compared with the aged group, the long-lived group had more naive CD4+ T cells, fewer expanded clones and increased TCR diversity, a pattern suggesting age selection. Because donor CMV infection status was unknown, age-related changes in expanded clonotypes were potentially confounded. Estimates of total diversity based on one million sequenced T cells were considered lower bounds and underestimates.

Per the germline V gene, SGHTA is the CDR1 and FQGNSA is the CDR2. The CDR3 runs 17 residues from the cysteine to the phenylalanine. This entry keeps only the CDR3 DNA: 51 bases, framed from base 1. Trimming accounts for 2 bases at V and 2 bases at J, while the number of junction bases matched to no gene is 8. The library was prepared using 5' RACE. Instrument on record: Illumina HiSeq 2500. A second about 7 to 11 cycle PCR used a sample-barcoded 5' primer and a J-beta primer mix. Each TCR beta cDNA molecule received a unique molecular identifier from a template-switch 5' adaptor carrying 12 random nucleotides. At least 3 million CDR3-containing paired-end reads were obtained from each sample. First-strand cDNA synthesis was performed from all RNA using the Mint cDNA synthesis kit, with priming by a TRBC-specific oligonucleotide. Following uracil-DNA glycosylase treatment, a first 18-cycle PCR with universal primers M1SS and BC2_uni_R was performed on all cDNA. Regarding the original processing steps: For normalization, 1 million high-quality reads, each with a distinct molecular identifier, were randomly selected from each sample. Reads sharing molecular identifiers were discarded rather than binned into consensus sequences. MiTCR, with a Q25 quality threshold and the strictest error-elimination algorithm, was used for CDR3 identification, clonotype clustering and error correction. A nonparametric unseen species model using Euler transformation provided a lower-bound estimate of total TCR beta diversity. TCRdb reprocessed the public reads (quality trimming at Q25 with fastp, clone calling with MiXCR) and kept in-frame beta chains. Identical CDR3 protein sequences are pooled into one entry, listed with their most common genes and DNA. These V and J calls are TCRdb output, not the study's own analysis. This sample holds some 560,000 distinct CDR3 sequences; roughly a quarter were observed only once. The top ten clonotypes cover 3% to 4% of the sample.

A note on this clonotype: This clone's antigen is unknown. The record has no base qualities; no much larger clone is one base away.

Donors were roughly 40 systemically healthy Caucasian individuals from Russia aged about 6 to 100 years. Each donor gave 8 to 10 milliliters of peripheral blood, collected into EDTA-treated Vacutainer tubes. Ficoll-Paque density-gradient centrifugation was used to isolate PBMCs, with at least 6.5 million obtained per sample. Total RNA was extracted from PBMCs with Trizol reagent, with at least 5 micrograms obtained per sample. The percentages of naive CD45RAhigh/CD27high T cells were determined by flow cytometry on a PBMC aliquot from every donor. This same sample was also part of a study on T cells of mothers and their children. That second publication adds: Donors were nine systemically healthy Caucasian individuals: three mothers and their six children. cDNA synthesis used all of the extracted RNA, with around 1.4 ug of RNA in each 15 ul reaction. Sample barcodes and 2-4 random nucleotides were added via the M1S primer in the second PCR. Over 9 million TCR beta CDR3 reads came from each mother, compared with 2.5 million to 3.5 million reads from each child. Thymic selection shapes the output of TCR recombination in a similar way in related and unrelated pairs, and inherited differences have a minor effect. Normalized repertoire overlap in related mother-child pairs was always slightly higher than in unrelated mother-child pairs, but the difference was never significant. No persistent microchimeric T cell clones were found, with a detection sensitivity of approximately 100 clones per million clonotypes. The study used deep NGS to compare TCR beta repertoires of mothers and children, seeking features distinguishing related mother-child pairs from unrelated individuals. Mothers averaged approximately 41 +/- 4 years of age and children averaged around 10 +/- 4 years. After adapters were ligated using NEBNext reagents, the libraries underwent 100+100 nt paired-end sequencing on an Illumina HiSeq 2000. Mother and child libraries were prepared a month apart and sequenced in separate runs to prevent cross-contamination. Between roughly 450,000 and 2,000,000 distinct TCR beta clonotypes were identified per donor. Naive TCR beta clonotypes were estimated from low-frequency clonotypes matched to each donor's FACS-determined naive share, without sorting.

The source of this sequence is a boy aged 2-15 years in good health. Source material: blood. The rearrangement joined TRBV7-2 to TRBJ2-3, with 9 middle bases fitting TRBD2. This receptor has the CDR3 CASSLPAAGGPTDTQYF. The nucleotide sequence reads as follows: TGTGCCAGCAGCTTACCCGCAGCGGGGGGCCCCACAGATACGCAGTATTTT.